Listed below are T cell receptor beta chains from one sample, sequenced in a study of cytomegalovirus exposure and HLA in healthy donors. Method: immunoSEQ multiplex PCR; TCRdb's copy keeps in-frame clones and lacks some. The sample includes around 230,000 clones, roughly 78% of them seen just once. Sequencing was done on a sample of PBMCs. Receptors were obtained from a boy younger than 18 in good health and CMV-seronegative. Each CDR3 is given with its conserved first and last residue. The D gene is left open where the match is weak.

V: TRBV19; length: 15; D: TRBD1; J: TRBJ1-2; CDR3: CASIRVQGANYGYTF
V: TRBV5-5; length: 15; D: NA; J: TRBJ1-2; CDR3: CASSLGPGSLGGYTF
V: TRBV29-1; length: 14; D: NA; J: TRBJ1-5; CDR3: CSAMGGDSNQPQHF
V: TRBV18; length: 12; D: NA; J: TRBJ1-1; CDR3: CASSPSGGEAFF
V: TRBV14; length: 16; D: NA; J: TRBJ1-6; CDR3: CASSPDSLLLNSPLHF
V: TRBV18; length: 15; D: NA; J: TRBJ2-1; CDR3: CASSPPQGWNNEQFF
V: TRBV12-5; length: 17; D: TRBD1; J: TRBJ2-1; CDR3: CASGLIRTGEYYNEQFF
V: TRBV10-3; length: 12; D: NA; J: TRBJ2-5; CDR3: CAARGVQETQYF
V: TRBV19; length: 15; D: TRBD1; J: TRBJ1-2; CDR3: CASSSSDRAGSGYTF
V: TRBV5-5; length: 14; D: TRBD1; J: TRBJ2-5; CDR3: CASSFGQGTETQYF
V: TRBV25-1; length: 14; D: TRBD1; J: TRBJ2-5; CDR3: CATVDRGSFETQYF
V: TRBV5-4; length: 14; D: TRBD2; J: TRBJ2-1; CDR3: CASSFGLAENEQFF
V: TRBV29-1; length: 15; D: TRBD1; J: TRBJ1-2; CDR3: CSASEGGISNYGYTF
V: TRBV5-4; length: 11; D: NA; J: TRBJ2-1; CDR3: CASSSGLEQFF
V: TRBV10-1; length: 13; D: NA; J: TRBJ2-5; CDR3: CASSGRGSETQYF
V: TRBV6-1; length: 16; D: NA; J: TRBJ2-1; CDR3: CASSETGSAGHNEQFF
V: TRBV4-1; length: 14; D: NA; J: TRBJ2-1; CDR3: CASSPVADYNEQFF